This T cell receptor (beta chain) was sequenced for a study of graft-versus-host responses after intestinal transplantation. As for the study in general: Transplant types were multivisceral, liver-intestinal, or isolated intestinal.

Assay used: immunoSEQ multiplex PCR; TCRdb lists only in-frame clones, some missing. The data hold fewer than 95,000 clones, with 85% to 95% observed a single time. Concerning this clone: The antigen remains unidentified.

Germline lookup yields CDR1 MNHEY and CDR2 SMNVEV (reference sequence). V was clipped by 2 bases and J by 4 bases; unmatched bases: 2. This CDR3 has 14 residues. J is TRBJ2-7 and V is TRBV27; 10 nucleotides match TRBD1. Sequencing used unstimulated CD8+ T cells sorted from spleen or lymph node cells, obtained before transplant. This sequence was found in a human donor who was the organ donor for an intestinal transplant. The CDR3 DNA reads TGTGCCAGCAGTTTACGGGACAGGGGTTACGAGCAGTACTTC. Translated: CASSLRDRGYEQYF.